One and the same sample provided the 17 T cell receptor beta chains below, sequenced in a study of shared clonotypes between healthy human individuals. Measured with immunoSEQ multiplex PCR; TCRdb has only the in-frame clones, and not every one. The sample holds about a million clones, around 80% seen once. The sequencing sample was made of memory CD4+ T cells sorted from blood. Specified subset: CD45RA-negative fraction. The receptors derive from a man between 18 and 35 years old in good health.

The chain is built from TRBV5-6 and TRBJ2-7; weak D call: TRBD2 (6 bases). The germline gives CDR1 SGHDT, CDR2 YYEEEE. CDR3 length equals 14 residues. Trimming took off 4 bases at V and 3 bases at J, with 14 bases between the two ends. CDR3: CASSPGTGLYEQYF. The CDR3 DNA sequence: TGTGCCAGCAGCCCCGGGACGGGACTCTACGAGCAGTACTTC.

This chain joins TRBV6-1 and TRBJ1-1, with TRBD1 matching over 10 bases. This CDR3 contains 13 residues. Trimming took 4 bases from V and 4 from J; bases not matched to a gene: 0. Germline CDR1 MNHNS, CDR2 SASEGT. CDR3 protein: CASSGQGATEAFF. The CDR3 DNA follows: TGTGCCAGCAGTGGACAGGGGGCCACTGAAGCTTTCTTT.

The chain uses TRBV18 and TRBJ2-7, with TRBD1 as a possible D gene (6 bases). V lost 6 bases and J 0 bases, leaving 6 bases between the germline ends. The germline V gene encodes CDR1 KGHSH and CDR2 LQKENI. The CDR3 is 12 amino acids. CDR3 coding DNA: TGTGCCAGCTCGGACAGCTCCTACGAGCAGTACTTC. Protein: CASSDSSYEQYF.

This clone came up once. The chain employs TRBV18 and TRBJ2-3; D may be TRBD1 (5 bases). Trimming removed 6 bases at V and 2 bases at J, with 9 bases between. The length of the CDR3 is 13 residues. Germline V CDR1 and CDR2: KGHSH, LQKENI. Here the CDR3 reads CASSMGLTDTQYF. DNA for the CDR3: TGTGCCAGCTCGATGGGGCTCACAGATACGCAGTATTTT.

Ten or more counts support this clone. Other DNA sequences within the sample encode an identical CDR3. This chain connects TRBV5-1 to TRBJ1-1; 9 positions agree with TRBD1. CDR1 and CDR2 from the germline V gene are SGHRS and YFSETQ. This CDR3 is 14 amino acids long. With V trimmed by 5 bases and J by 1 base, 3 bases remained unmatched. The CDR3 region has the DNA TGCGCCAGCAGTCGGGACAGGGCGAACACTGAAGCTTTCTTT. It translates to CASSRDRANTEAFF. The whole variable domain, filled in from reference TRBV5-1 and TRBJ1-1, reads KAGVTQTPRYLIKTRGQQVTLSCSPISGHRSVSWYQQTPGQGLQFLFEYFSETQRNKGNFPGRFSGRQFSNSRSEMNVSTLELGDSALYLCASSRDRANTEAFFGQGTRLTVV.

In this sample, this clone turned up many times. This chain connects TRBV7-2 to TRBJ2-3; the D is unclear. V was trimmed by 5 bases and J by 5 bases, leaving 11 bases between them. Germline V gives CDR1 SGHTA, CDR2 FQGNSA. The CDR3 has 13 residues. DNA for the CDR3: TGTGCCAGCAGCCAGAACACGGGAGATACGCAGTATTTT. Translated, it gives CASSQNTGDTQYF.

The gene calls are TRBV9 and TRBJ2-5, with a possible D match to TRBD1 (6 bases). Trimming stripped 4 bases from V and 1 base from J, with 14 bases between. The germline V gene has CDR1 SGDLS and CDR2 YYNGEE. The CDR3 loop spans 15 amino acids. The CDR3 coding sequence is TGTGCCAGCAGCCCAAGGGACACCCTCCAAGAGACCCAGTACTTC. This translates into CASSPRDTLQETQYF.

This clone was picked up one time. This chain connects TRBV29-1 to TRBJ2-7, with TRBD2 identical over 16 bases. CDR1 and CDR2 from the germline V gene are SQVTM and ANQGSEA. This CDR3 spans 18 amino acids. V was clipped by 2 bases and J by 6 bases; unmatched bases: 13. In DNA, the CDR3 is TGCAGCGTTGAACCCGGGACTAGCGGGGGGGCTACTCTTTGCGAGCAGTACTTC. Amino acid sequence: CSVEPGTSGGATLCEQYF.

In the case of this clone: A clone one base away is much larger, so this may be a read error. Other DNA sequences in this specimen translate into the identical CDR3. The chain employs TRBV15 and TRBJ1-1, with D hard to call. Per germline, CDR1 LNHNV and CDR2 YYDKDF (reference sequence). The CDR3 has 13 residues. CDR3 coding DNA: TGTGCCACCAGCAGAGATTTGGGCACTGAGGCTTTCTTT. Encoded protein: CATSRDLGTEAFF. Supplemented by reference TRBV15 and TRBJ1-1, the full variable domain reads DAMVIQNPRYQVTQFGKPVTLSCSQTLNHNVMYWYQQKSSQAPKLLFHYYDKDFNNEADTPDNFQSRRPNTSFCFLDIRSPGLGDTAMYLCATSRDLGTEAFFGQGTRLTVV.

The genes are TRBV30 and TRBJ2-5, with TRBD2 matching over 7 bases. The V gene's germline CDR1 is GTSNPN and CDR2 SVGIG (reference sequence). J gave up 0 bases and V 3 bases, and 4 bases lay outside the gene matches. The CDR3 is 14 amino acids. The CDR3 is CAWRGGTNQETQYF. CDR3 coding DNA: TGTGCCTGGAGGGGGGGGACGAACCAAGAGACCCAGTACTTC.

This chain links TRBV6-6 with TRBJ1-1, with 10 bases aligning to TRBD1. J lost 7 bases, V lost 11 bases, and 10 bases had no gene match. This CDR3 region has 13 residues. The V gene's germline CDR1 is MNHNY and CDR2 SVGAGI (reference sequence). The CDR3 protein is CAGQDRGGNEAFF. CDR3 nucleotide sequence: TGTGCCGGTCAGGACAGGGGGGGCAATGAAGCTTTCTTT.

This clone was recorded a few times. This chain connects TRBV6-1 to TRBJ2-7; TRBD2 matches at 8 bases. Germline trimming cut 4 bases from V and 6 bases from J; bases unmatched to any gene: 8. This CDR3 spans 14 amino acids. Germline-derived CDR1 and CDR2 are MNHNS and SASEGT. The CDR3 nucleotides read TGTGCCAGCAGTGGGAGCGGGGGTATCGGCGAGCAGTACTTC. Translating it yields CASSGSGGIGEQYF.

The chain carries TRBV7-2 and TRBJ2-7, with D possibly being TRBD1 (6 bases). V shed 6 bases and J shed 0 bases, with 9 bases lying between them. CDR1 SGHTA and CDR2 FQGNSA come from the germline V gene. The CDR3 has 13 amino acids. The CDR3 loop reads CASRNRDSYEQYF. The CDR3 coding sequence is TGTGCCAGCAGAAACAGGGACTCCTACGAGCAGTACTTC.

This clone has a single count. This rearrangement joins TRBV2 to TRBJ2-3; the D gene is possibly TRBD2 (6 bases). Trimming stripped 5 bases from V and 6 bases from J, with 15 bases between. In germline, CDR1 is SNHLY, CDR2 FYNNEI. There are 14 residues in the CDR3. The CDR3 bases are TGTGCCAGCAGTCCTGACGGGAGAGGGGATACGCAGTATTTT. It codes for CASSPDGRGDTQYF.

A word on this clone: Other nucleotide sequences in the sample specify the same CDR3. CDR3 coding DNA: TGTGCCAGCAGTTTAATTGGGGGGAACACTGAAGCTTTCTTT. Its protein is CASSLIGGNTEAFF. This rearrangement joins TRBV28 to TRBJ1-1, with D tentatively TRBD1 (5 bases). The length of the CDR3 is 14 residues. Trimming stripped 2 bases from V and 1 base from J, with 8 bases between. Germline CDR1 MDHEN, CDR2 SYDVKM.

The chain uses TRBV6-5 and TRBJ1-1; no definite D call. CDR1 and CDR2 from the germline V gene are MNHEY and SVGAGI. The CDR3 covers 12 residues. V lost 5 bases and J 7 bases, leaving 11 bases between the germline ends. In DNA, the CDR3 is TGTGCCAGCAGTGCCCGAGGAGGTGAAGCTTTCTTT. This sequence encodes CASSARGGEAFF.

The V call is TRBV7-2, the J call TRBJ2-4; TRBD2 agrees at 7 bases. There are 19 residues in the CDR3. The V gene's germline CDR1 is SGHTA and CDR2 FQGNSA. After removal of 0 bases from V and 0 bases from J, the junction contained 11 bases not matched to a gene. The CDR3 DNA sequence: TGTGCCAGCAGCTTAGCTGCGGGAGAGACGCAATTAGCCAAAAACATTCAGTACTTC. It specifies CASSLAAGETQLAKNIQYF. The full variable domain, with the rest looked up from reference TRBV7-2 and TRBJ2-4, is GAGVSQSPSNKVTEKGKDVELRCDPISGHTALYWYRQSLGQGLEFLIYFQGNSAPDKSGLPSDRFSAERTGGSVSTLTIQRTQQEDSAVYLCASSLAAGETQLAKNIQYFGAGTRLSVL.